These 15 T cell receptor beta chains originate from one sample sequenced in a study of CD8 T cells in ankylosing spondylitis. Their cognate antigens are unknown. General study results and limits: Within ankylosing spondylitis blood, a TCR beta motif made up of seven to nine highly homologous variants appeared to be characteristic.

TCRdb redid the calling of the 5' RACE reads with MiXCR, one entry per CDR3 protein. The table records fewer than 250,000 distinct CDR3 sequences, about 17% of them present only once. Sequences were obtained from blood, either unsorted or a sorted T cell fraction (not recorded which). These receptor sequences come from a male donor with ankylosing spondylitis.

Only a few counts were recorded for this clonotype. The chain recombines TRBV5-4 with TRBJ1-2; no clear D. Germline V lookup: CDR1 SGHNT, CDR2 YYREEE (reference sequence). Trimming took 4 bases from V and 6 from J, leaving 19 bases between them. The CDR3 totals 15 residues. For the CDR3, the DNA is TGTGCCAGCAGCCTGGGATCGGGGATTCTGGATGGCTACACCTTC. Translated, it gives CASSLGSGILDGYTF.

The chain combines TRBV7-2 with TRBJ1-5, with D possibly TRBD1 on 6 matching bases. The CDR3 is 14 residues long. The germline gives CDR1 SGHTA, CDR2 FQGNSA. The V end lost 4 bases, the J end lost 4 bases, and 11 bases lay between the germline ends. CDR3 loop: CASSSPTGNQPQHF. The CDR3 region has the DNA TGTGCCAGCAGCTCTCCGACAGGTAATCAGCCCCAGCATTTT. Filled out from reference TRBV7-2 and TRBJ1-5, the complete variable domain reads GAGVSQSPSNKVTEKGKDVELRCDPISGHTALYWYRQSLGQGLEFLIYFQGNSAPDKSGLPSDRFSAERTGGSVSTLTIQRTQQEDSAVYLCASSSPTGNQPQHFGDGTRLSIL.

This clonotype showed up just a few times. The rearrangement joins TRBV28 to TRBJ2-7; 9 positions match TRBD1. CDR1 MDHEN and CDR2 SYDVKM come from the germline V gene. V lost 1 base to trimming and J lost 2 bases; unmatched junction nucleotides: 6. The length of the CDR3 is 16 residues. The CDR3 DNA is TGTGCCAGCAGTTTATACATTGGACAGGGGACCTACGAGCAGTACTTC. It specifies CASSLYIGQGTYEQYF. The variable domain in full, completed from reference TRBV28 and TRBJ2-7, reads DVKVTQSSRYLVKRTGEKVFLECVQDMDHENMFWYRQDPGLGLRLIYFSYDVKMKEKGDIPEGYSVSREKKERFSLILESASTNQTSMYLCASSLYIGQGTYEQYFGPGTRLTVT.

This chain links TRBV29-1 with TRBJ2-7; D perhaps matches TRBD1 (6 bases). This CDR3 region has 15 residues. The V and J ends lost 7 bases and 2 bases respectively, with 21 bases between them. Looked up from germline, CDR1 is SQVTM and CDR2 is ANQGSEA. CDR3 coding DNA: TGCAGCGCTTCCCCAAGCCCCACAGGGACCTACGAGCAGTACTTC. Residues: CSASPSPTGTYEQYF.

This clonotype was counted between two and nine times. J is TRBJ2-7 and V is TRBV10-3; D may be TRBD1 (6 bases). V dropped 5 bases and J dropped 0 bases, with 11 bases sitting between them. Germline lookup yields CDR1 ENHRY and CDR2 SYGVKD. The CDR3 covers 14 residues. CDR3 residues: CAISRQEPSYEQYF. CDR3 bases: TGTGCCATCAGTAGACAGGAGCCCTCCTACGAGCAGTACTTC.

The chain couples TRBV12-3 or TRBV12-4 to TRBJ2-2, with D tentatively TRBD2 (7 bases). The CDR3 is made up of 19 amino acids. The ends were cut back, 0 bases at V and 6 bases at J, with 23 bases in the middle. The CDR3 is CASSLAPGGASFKAGELFF. The DNA of the CDR3 is TGTGCCAGCAGTTTAGCCCCTGGGGGGGCTAGTTTTAAAGCCGGGGAGCTGTTTTTT.

The chain links TRBV7-9 to TRBJ2-3; D not resolved. Germline V lookup: CDR1 SEHNR, CDR2 FQNEAQ (reference sequence). The V end was cut by 5 bases, the J end by 0 bases, with 6 bases between. The CDR3 sequence is 13 residues long. Written as DNA, the CDR3 is TGTGCCAGCAGCAGGCCCAGCACAGATACGCAGTATTTT. Translation gives CASSRPSTDTQYF.

The chain is built from TRBV12-3 or TRBV12-4 and TRBJ1-1; TRBD1 agrees at 9 bases. The junction had 6 bases not matched to a gene; V was cut back by 4 bases and J by 3 bases. The CDR3 loop spans 15 amino acids. CDR3 bases: TGTGCCAGCAGTTCTGGGACAGGGTATTACACTGAAGCTTTCTTT. Its translation is CASSSGTGYYTEAFF.

V and J are TRBV30 and TRBJ2-7; TRBD1 matches 7 bases. J lost 1 base, V lost 3 bases, and 6 bases had no gene match. Germline CDR1 GTSNPN, CDR2 SVGIG (reference sequence). This CDR3 spans 14 amino acids. CDR3 in DNA: TGTGCCTGGAGCCCGGAGGACAGGTCCTACGAGCAGTACTTC. Translated: CAWSPEDRSYEQYF.

This clonotype was counted only a few times. The chain carries TRBV7-9 and TRBJ1-1; D not resolved. Trimming cost V 3 bases and J 5 bases, with 16 bases left between them. The V gene's germline CDR1 is SEHNR and CDR2 FQNEAQ (reference sequence). The CDR3 consists of 15 residues. In DNA, the CDR3 is TGTGCCAGCAGCTTCTCATCAGGAGTAGGAACTGAAGCTTTCTTT. The encoded protein is CASSFSSGVGTEAFF.

This clonotype was counted between two and nine times. J is TRBJ2-7 and V is TRBV5-1, with a weak D call TRBD2 (5 bases). The germline V and J ends were trimmed by 2 bases and 6 bases, with 12 bases remaining between them. Germline loops: CDR1 SGHRS, CDR2 YFSETQ. The CDR3 loop spans 13 amino acids. CDR3 loop: CASSFLGSGEQYF. The DNA for the CDR3 is TGCGCCAGCAGCTTTCTTGGGAGTGGCGAGCAGTACTTC.

This clonotype was detected a few times. This chain connects TRBV27 to TRBJ2-7; the D gene is possibly TRBD1 (6 bases). The CDR3 is 12 amino acids. Looked up from germline, CDR1 is MNHEY and CDR2 is SMNVEV (reference sequence). The V and J ends lost 6 bases and 7 bases respectively, with 13 bases between them. DNA for the CDR3: TGTGCCAGCAGCACCCTAAGGGGGGAGCAGTACTTC. This gives the protein CASSTLRGEQYF.

This clonotype was detected ten times or more. The CDR3 DNA sequence: TGTGCCAGCAGGTCCTCGGAGGCTAGCAATCAGCCCCAGCATTTT. This gives the protein CASRSSEASNQPQHF. The chain links TRBV12-3 or TRBV12-4 to TRBJ1-5; D gene uncertain. The ends were cut back, 6 bases at V and 0 bases at J, with 12 bases in the middle. CDR3 length: 15 residues.

The CDR3 is CASSHTPGQGMNEQFF. Written as DNA, the CDR3 is TGTGCCAGCAGCCATACCCCGGGACAGGGGATGAATGAGCAGTTCTTC. This chain joins TRBV7-2 and TRBJ2-1; 10 bases match TRBD1. This CDR3 is 16 amino acids long. The V segment lost 5 bases and the J segment 7 bases; nucleotides outside the gene matches: 11. The germline gives CDR1 SGHTA, CDR2 FQGNSA.

This clonotype has more than one count but fewer than ten. The rearrangement uses TRBV28 and TRBJ2-2; a weak D match, TRBD2 (6 bases). Germline V gene sequence: CDR1 MDHEN, CDR2 SYDVKM. Trimming left V 6 bases short and J 3 bases short, with 14 bases between. This CDR3 is 15 amino acids long. The CDR3 loop is CASRPTGLYTGELFF. The CDR3 coding sequence is TGTGCCAGCAGACCCACTGGACTATACACCGGGGAGCTGTTTTTT.